Presented here are 30 T cell receptor beta chains from one specimen sequenced in a study of T cells expressing NK-cell markers. TCRdb reprocessed the 5' RACE reads, keeping one entry per CDR3 protein, no DNA. This sample's table has about 460,000 distinct CDR3 sequences. Sequenced material: blood T cells: a sorted CD56 or NKG2C T cell subset, CD4+ or CD8+ T cells, or bulk PBMC T cells (not recorded which). All receptors come from a woman aged 45 to 65 in good health.

The chain couples TRBV6-1 to TRBJ2-1; TCRdb designates TRBD2, a call that cannot be tested without DNA. Germline V gives CDR1 MNHNS, CDR2 SASEGT. The CDR3 is 17 residues long. The CDR3 sequence is CASSRHLGSRNYNEQFF.

This chain connects TRBV6-5 to TRBJ2-2. Germline loops: CDR1 MNHEY, CDR2 SVGAGI. The length of the CDR3 is 12 residues. This CDR3 reads CASSFLTGELFF.

The chain couples TRBV10-3 to TRBJ2-5; as DNA is missing, the TRBD2 call by TCRdb cannot be tested. CDR1 and CDR2 from the germline V gene are ENHRY and SYGVKD. The CDR3 spans 15 residues. The CDR3 protein is CAISESTSGEETQYF.

The chain combines TRBV9 with TRBJ2-1; TCRdb outputs TRBD2, but without DNA this stays unchecked. Germline CDR1 reads SGDLS; CDR2 reads YYNGEE. The CDR3 length is 14 residues. The CDR3 sequence is CASTASPSYNEQFF.

The V and J genes are TRBV25-1 and TRBJ2-2. Germline assignment: CDR1 MGHDK and CDR2 SYGVNS. The length of the CDR3 is 14 residues. CDR3 region: CASGLIGVAGELFF.

This chain joins TRBV14 and TRBJ1-1. CDR3 length: 12 residues. CDR1 is SGHDN, CDR2 FVKESK, per germline. The CDR3 protein is CASSLGPGEAFF. The whole variable domain, filled in from reference TRBV14 and TRBJ1-1, reads EAGVTQFPSHSVIEKGQTVTLRCDPISGHDNLYWYRRVMGKEIKFLLHFVKESKQDESGMPNNRFLAERTGGTYSTLKVQPAELEDSGVYFCASSLGPGEAFFGQGTRLTVV.

The chain recombines TRBV2 with TRBJ1-4; TCRdb picks TRBD1, but there is no DNA to check that call. The CDR3 consists of 14 residues. Per the germline V gene, CDR1 is SNHLY and CDR2 is FYNNEI. This CDR3 reads CANSDPDRDEKLFF.

The J gene is TRBJ2-7, the V gene TRBV4-1; the D gene TCRdb calls, TRBD2, cannot be checked with no DNA. The CDR3 extends over 17 amino acids. The germline V gene has CDR1 MGHRA and CDR2 YSYEKL. The chain's CDR3 is CASSQEYRGRAHYEQYF.

This chain links TRBV12-3 or TRBV12-4 with TRBJ1-1. There are 14 residues in the CDR3. CDR3 region: CASSPLQGGSEAFF.

The chain combines TRBV3-1 with TRBJ2-7; the TCRdb D gene call, TRBD2, has no DNA to confirm it. The CDR3 loop spans 16 amino acids. The germline gives CDR1 LGHDT, CDR2 YNNKEL (reference sequence). CDR3 protein: CASSPILAGIAYEQYF.

The CDR3 region is CASSQVGQGGYTF. The chain couples TRBV14 to TRBJ1-2; TCRdb proposes TRBD1, but this gene call is untestable without DNA. The CDR3 contains 13 residues. The germline V gene encodes CDR1 SGHDN and CDR2 FVKESK.

V gene TRBV6-1 combines with J gene TRBJ2-2; the TCRdb call, TRBD2, lacks DNA for checking. Germline assignment: CDR1 MNHNS and CDR2 SASEGT. The CDR3 length is 19 residues. This chain's CDR3 is CASRRAPGAGGMNTGELFF.

The rearrangement joins TRBV6-5 to TRBJ1-1. The CDR3 totals 14 residues. CDR1 and CDR2 from the germline V gene are MNHEY and SVGAGI. The CDR3 region is CASRDALRRTEAFF.

The genes are TRBV9 and TRBJ2-5; TCRdb calls TRBD2, which cannot be checked without DNA. Germline V gives CDR1 SGDLS, CDR2 YYNGEE. The CDR3 runs to 15 residues. CDR3 residues: CASSRGLGPGETQYF.

The J gene is TRBJ1-5, the V gene TRBV5-5; TCRdb lists TRBD1, though no DNA is available to test this call. The CDR3 is 14 residues long. CDR1 and CDR2 from the germline V gene are SGHKS and YYEKEE (reference sequence). The CDR3 loop is CASSLQGINQPQHF.

The CDR3 loop is CSARVEGGGYTF. The chain combines TRBV20-1 with TRBJ1-2. Per the germline V gene, CDR1 is DFQATT and CDR2 is SNEGSKA (reference sequence). The CDR3 runs 12 residues.

The chain links TRBV20-1 to TRBJ1-5. Germline V CDR1 and CDR2: DFQATT, SNEGSKA (reference sequence). The CDR3 contains 15 residues. CDR3 region: CSARDSHTADQPQHF.

The chain combines TRBV6-1 with TRBJ2-5; TCRdb calls TRBD1, which cannot be checked without DNA. The CDR3 runs 14 residues. The V gene's germline CDR1 is MNHNS and CDR2 SASEGT. This chain's CDR3 is CASGSGIGVETQYF.

J is TRBJ2-1 and V is TRBV2; TCRdb reports TRBD1, a call that lacks DNA to check it against. The CDR3 is made up of 15 amino acids. In germline, CDR1 is SNHLY, CDR2 FYNNEI. CDR3 sequence reads: CASSERQGGYNEQFF. The variable domain in full, completed from reference TRBV2 and TRBJ2-1, reads EPEVTQTPSHQVTQMGQEVILRCVPISNHLYFYWYRQILGQKVEFLVSFYNNEISEKSEIFDDQFSVERPDGSNFTLKIRSTKLEDSAMYFCASSERQGGYNEQFFGPGTRLTVL.

The gene calls are TRBV19 and TRBJ1-2; TCRdb outputs TRBD1, but without DNA this stays unchecked. The CDR3 is 15 residues long. Germline lookup yields CDR1 LNHDA and CDR2 SQIVND (reference sequence). The CDR3 sequence: CASSHGTTPNYGYTF. Full variable domain (rest looked up from reference TRBV19 and TRBJ1-2): DGGITQSPKYLFRKEGQNVTLSCEQNLNHDAMYWYRQDPGQGLRLIYYSQIVNDFQKGDIAEGYSVSREKKESFPLTVTSAQKNPTAFYLCASSHGTTPNYGYTFGSGTRLTVV.

This chain links TRBV10-3 with TRBJ2-3; TCRdb's D call, TRBD2, is unchecked because there is no DNA. Germline V gene data show CDR1 as ENHRY and CDR2 as SYGVKD. This CDR3 contains 13 residues. CDR3 sequence reads: CAIGTGVSDTQYF.

V is TRBV27 and J is TRBJ2-1; without DNA, the TCRdb call of TRBD2 cannot be checked. Germline V gene data show CDR1 as MNHEY and CDR2 as SMNVEV (reference sequence). The CDR3 has 14 amino acids. This CDR3 reads CASWTSGRANEQFF.

The gene calls are TRBV5-1 and TRBJ2-1; TCRdb lists TRBD1, though no DNA is available to test this call. Germline lookup yields CDR1 SGHRS and CDR2 YFSETQ. The CDR3 totals 16 residues. CDR3 in amino acids: CASSPPGMSSYNEQFF.

The chain couples TRBV15 to TRBJ1-1. The germline V gene encodes CDR1 LNHNV and CDR2 YYDKDF (reference sequence). This CDR3 is 13 amino acids long. Here the CDR3 reads CATMGSTGTEAFF. The entire variable domain, with the rest obtained from reference TRBV15 and TRBJ1-1, is as follows: DAMVIQNPRYQVTQFGKPVTLSCSQTLNHNVMYWYQQKSSQAPKLLFHYYDKDFNNEADTPDNFQSRRPNTSFCFLDIRSPGLGDTAMYLCATMGSTGTEAFFGQGTRLTVV.

J is TRBJ2-1 and V is TRBV29-1; TCRdb's assignment of TRBD2 cannot be checked, as there is no DNA. The CDR3 loop spans 13 amino acids. The V gene's germline CDR1 is SQVTM and CDR2 ANQGSEA. This CDR3 is CSEVGTRENEQFF.

The genes are TRBV27 and TRBJ2-5; the TCRdb D gene call, TRBD2, has no DNA to confirm it. The CDR3 is 17 residues long. Germline V CDR1 and CDR2: MNHEY, SMNVEV (reference sequence). This CDR3 reads CASSPLSPSGYQETQYF.

The chain is built from TRBV6-1 and TRBJ2-5. Germline CDR1 and CDR2: MNHNS and SASEGT. CDR3 length equals 12 residues. CDR3: CASSKGLETQYF.

The chain joins TRBV9 to TRBJ1-1. The CDR3 spans 12 residues. CDR1 is SGDLS, CDR2 YYNGEE, per germline. CDR3 residues: CASSPLPSEAFF.

This chain uses TRBV5-1 with TRBJ2-7; checking the TCRdb D call of TRBD2 is not possible without DNA. Germline-derived CDR1 and CDR2 are SGHRS and YFSETQ. The CDR3 spans 16 residues. CDR3 in amino acids: CASSPIPSGGTYEQYF.

V gene TRBV7-3 combines with J gene TRBJ2-1; lacking DNA, the TRBD1 call made by TCRdb goes unchecked. CDR1 and CDR2 (germline): SGHTA, FQGTGA. The CDR3 covers 13 residues. The CDR3 region is CASSPDGRDEQFF.